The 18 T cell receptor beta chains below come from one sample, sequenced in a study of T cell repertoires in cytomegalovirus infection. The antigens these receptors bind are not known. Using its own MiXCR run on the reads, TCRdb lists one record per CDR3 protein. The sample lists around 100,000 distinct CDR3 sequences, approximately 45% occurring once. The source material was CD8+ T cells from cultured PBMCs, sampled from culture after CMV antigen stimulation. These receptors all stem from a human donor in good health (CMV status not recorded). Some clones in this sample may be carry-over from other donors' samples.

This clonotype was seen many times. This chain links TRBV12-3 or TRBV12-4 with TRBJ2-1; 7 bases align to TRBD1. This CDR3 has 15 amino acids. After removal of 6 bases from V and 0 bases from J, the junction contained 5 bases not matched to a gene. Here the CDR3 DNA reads TGTGCCAGCAGCCGGACAGGTAGCTCCTACAATGAGCAGTTCTTC. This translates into CASSRTGSSYNEQFF.

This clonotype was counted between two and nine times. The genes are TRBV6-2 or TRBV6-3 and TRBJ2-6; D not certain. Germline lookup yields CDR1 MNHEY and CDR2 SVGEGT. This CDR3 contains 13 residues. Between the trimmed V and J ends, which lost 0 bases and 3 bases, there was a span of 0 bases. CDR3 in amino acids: CASSYSGANVLTF. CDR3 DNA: TGTGCCAGCAGTTACTCTGGGGCCAACGTCCTGACTTTC.

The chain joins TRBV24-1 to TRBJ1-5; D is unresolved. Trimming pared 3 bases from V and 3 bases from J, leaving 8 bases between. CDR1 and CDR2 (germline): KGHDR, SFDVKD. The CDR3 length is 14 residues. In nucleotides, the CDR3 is TGTGCCACCAGTGATGGACGCATCAATCAGCCCCAGCATTTT. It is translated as CATSDGRINQPQHF.

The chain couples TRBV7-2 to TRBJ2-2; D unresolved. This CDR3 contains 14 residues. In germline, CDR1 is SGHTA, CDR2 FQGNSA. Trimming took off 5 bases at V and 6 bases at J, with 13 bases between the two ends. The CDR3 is CASSPNSDAGELFF. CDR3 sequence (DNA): TGTGCCAGCAGCCCGAACTCCGACGCCGGGGAGCTGTTTTTT.

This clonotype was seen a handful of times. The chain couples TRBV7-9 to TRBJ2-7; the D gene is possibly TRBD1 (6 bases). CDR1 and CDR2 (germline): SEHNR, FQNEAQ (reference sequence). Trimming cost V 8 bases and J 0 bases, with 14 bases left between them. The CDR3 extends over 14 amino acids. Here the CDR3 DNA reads TGTGCCAGCGGGATAACAGGGATCTCCTACGAGCAGTACTTC. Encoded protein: CASGITGISYEQYF. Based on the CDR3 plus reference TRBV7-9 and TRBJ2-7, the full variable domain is DTGVSQNPRHKITKRGQNVTFRCDPISEHNRLYWYRQTLGQGPEFLTYFQNEAQLEKSRLLSDRFSAERPKGSFSTLEIQRTEQGDSAMYLCASGITGISYEQYFGPGTRLTVT.

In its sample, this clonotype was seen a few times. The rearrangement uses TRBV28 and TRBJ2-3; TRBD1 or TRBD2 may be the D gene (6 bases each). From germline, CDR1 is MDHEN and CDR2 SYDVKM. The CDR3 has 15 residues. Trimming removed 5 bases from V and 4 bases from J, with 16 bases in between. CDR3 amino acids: CASSPTLGGSDTQYF. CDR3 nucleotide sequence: TGTGCCAGCAGTCCGACTCTGGGGGGCTCAGATACGCAGTATTTT.

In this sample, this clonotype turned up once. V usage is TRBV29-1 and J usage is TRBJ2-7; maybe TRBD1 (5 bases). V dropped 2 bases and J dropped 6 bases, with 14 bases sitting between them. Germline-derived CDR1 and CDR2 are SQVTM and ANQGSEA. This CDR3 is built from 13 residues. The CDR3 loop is CSVEREAGREQYF. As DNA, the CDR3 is TGCAGCGTTGAAAGGGAAGCAGGGCGCGAGCAGTACTTC.

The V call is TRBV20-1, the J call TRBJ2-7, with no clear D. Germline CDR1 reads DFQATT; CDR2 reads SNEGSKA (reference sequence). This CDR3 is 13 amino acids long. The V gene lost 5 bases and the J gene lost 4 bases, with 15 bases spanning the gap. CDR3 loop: CSALISGFYEQYF. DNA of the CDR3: TGCAGTGCTCTCATTTCAGGATTTTACGAGCAGTACTTC.

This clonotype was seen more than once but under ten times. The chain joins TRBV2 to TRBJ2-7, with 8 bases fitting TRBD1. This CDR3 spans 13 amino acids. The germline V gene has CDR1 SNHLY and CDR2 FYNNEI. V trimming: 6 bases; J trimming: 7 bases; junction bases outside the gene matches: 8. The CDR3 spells CASREDRAGEQYF. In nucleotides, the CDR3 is TGTGCCAGCAGAGAGGACAGGGCTGGGGAGCAGTACTTC.

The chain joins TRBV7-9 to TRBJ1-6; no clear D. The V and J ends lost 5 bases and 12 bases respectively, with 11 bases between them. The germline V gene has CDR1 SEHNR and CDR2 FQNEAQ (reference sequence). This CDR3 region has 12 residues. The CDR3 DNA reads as TGTGCCAGCAGCGAGAGTGGTGTACCCCTCCACTTT. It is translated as CASSESGVPLHF.

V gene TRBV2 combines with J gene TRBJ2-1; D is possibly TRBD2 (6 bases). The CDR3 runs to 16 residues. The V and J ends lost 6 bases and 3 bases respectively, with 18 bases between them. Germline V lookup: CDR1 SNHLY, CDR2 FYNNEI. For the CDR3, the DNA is TGTGCCAGCAGCGAGGGGCGGGGAGTAAGCTACAATGAGCAGTTCTTC. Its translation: CASSEGRGVSYNEQFF. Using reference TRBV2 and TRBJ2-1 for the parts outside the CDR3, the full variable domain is EPEVTQTPSHQVTQMGQEVILRCVPISNHLYFYWYRQILGQKVEFLVSFYNNEISEKSEIFDDQFSVERPDGSNFTLKIRSTKLEDSAMYFCASSEGRGVSYNEQFFGPGTRLTVL.

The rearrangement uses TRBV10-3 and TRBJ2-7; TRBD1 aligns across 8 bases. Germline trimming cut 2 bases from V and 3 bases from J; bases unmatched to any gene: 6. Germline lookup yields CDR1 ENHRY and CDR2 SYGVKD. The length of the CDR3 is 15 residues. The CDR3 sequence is CAISEGDRGVYEQYF. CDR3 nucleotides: TGTGCCATCAGTGAGGGTGACAGGGGAGTCTACGAGCAGTACTTC.

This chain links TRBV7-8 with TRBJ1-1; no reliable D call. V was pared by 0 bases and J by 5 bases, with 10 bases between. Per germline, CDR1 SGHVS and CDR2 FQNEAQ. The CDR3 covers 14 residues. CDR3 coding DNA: TGTGCCAGCAGCTTAGCGGTATATACTACTGAAGCTTTCTTT. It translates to CASSLAVYTTEAFF.

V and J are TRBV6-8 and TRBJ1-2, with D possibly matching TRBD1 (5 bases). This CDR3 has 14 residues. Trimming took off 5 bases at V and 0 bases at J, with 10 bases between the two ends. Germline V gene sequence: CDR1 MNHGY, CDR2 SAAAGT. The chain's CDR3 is CASSPDSPNYGYTF. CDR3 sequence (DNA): TGTGCCAGCAGTCCTGACAGCCCTAACTATGGCTACACCTTC.

The CDR3 bases are TGCAGTGCACCTCATTTATGGGGCCCCAATGAGCAGTTCTTC. Its protein is CSAPHLWGPNEQFF. The genes are TRBV20-1 and TRBJ2-1; a possible D gene is TRBD1 (5 bases). The V and J ends lost 6 bases and 6 bases respectively, with 18 bases between them. The CDR3 loop spans 14 amino acids. CDR1 DFQATT and CDR2 SNEGSKA come from the germline V gene (reference sequence).

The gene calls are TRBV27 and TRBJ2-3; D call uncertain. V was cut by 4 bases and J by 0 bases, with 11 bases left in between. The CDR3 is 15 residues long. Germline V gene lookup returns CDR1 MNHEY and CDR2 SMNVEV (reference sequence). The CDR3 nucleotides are TGTGCCAGCAGTTCTGGTAGGCGAAGCACAGATACGCAGTATTTT. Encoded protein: CASSSGRRSTDTQYF.

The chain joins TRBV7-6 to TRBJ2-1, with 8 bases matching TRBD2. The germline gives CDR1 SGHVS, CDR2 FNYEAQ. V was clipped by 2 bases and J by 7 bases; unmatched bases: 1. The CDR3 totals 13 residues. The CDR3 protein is CASSLIAGNEQFF. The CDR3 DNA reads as TGTGCCAGCAGCTTAATAGCGGGGAATGAGCAGTTCTTC.

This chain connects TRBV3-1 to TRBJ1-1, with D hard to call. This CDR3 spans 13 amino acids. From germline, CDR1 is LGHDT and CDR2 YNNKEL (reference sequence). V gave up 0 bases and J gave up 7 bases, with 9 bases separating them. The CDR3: CASSQESNREAFF. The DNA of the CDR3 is TGTGCCAGCAGCCAAGAGTCTAACCGTGAAGCTTTCTTT. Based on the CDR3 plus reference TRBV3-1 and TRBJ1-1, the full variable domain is DTAVSQTPKYLVTQMGNDKSIKCEQNLGHDTMYWYKQDSKKFLKIMFSYNNKELIINETVPNRFSPKSPDKAHLNLHINSLELGDSAVYFCASSQESNREAFFGQGTRLTVV.